This T cell receptor beta chain is drawn from a study of metastatic and nonmetastatic thyroid tumors. Patients were all untreated before their thyroid surgery. CDR1 SGHTA and CDR2 FQGTGA come from the germline V gene. V was pared by 0 bases and J by 0 bases, with 4 bases of the junction left unmatched. This CDR3 region has 16 residues. Using MiXCR, TCRdb re-called clones from the PCR reads. In the table there are about 9,400 clones, around 32% of which are singletons. There are a few counts of this clone. The TCR was taken from a female donor with papillary thyroid cancer or a benign thyroid nodule (not recorded which). Some clones in this sample may be carry-over from other donors' samples. The specimen was adjacent normal tissue. V and J are TRBV7-3 and TRBJ1-1, with 7 bases that match TRBD1. The CDR3 region is CASSLTGGALNTEAFF. In DNA form, the CDR3 reads TGTGCCAGCAGCTTAACAGGGGGCGCCTTGAACACTGAAGCTTTCTTT.